This T cell receptor (beta chain) was recorded in a study of technical replicates of blood from a handful of donors. Measured with immunoSEQ multiplex PCR; TCRdb has only the in-frame clones, and not every one. This table holds tens of thousands of clones, over 90% found once. CDR1 and CDR2 from the germline V gene are MGHRA and YSYEKL. This CDR3 is 16 amino acids long. The ends were cut back, 0 bases at V and 0 bases at J, with 11 bases in the middle. The chain is built from TRBV4-1 and TRBJ1-1; no clear D gene. The clonotype comes from a human donor in good health. Some clones in this sample may be carry-over from other donors' samples. Sequenced sample: PBMCs. The CDR3: CASSQDNRVMNTEAFF. As DNA, the CDR3 is TGCGCCAGCAGCCAAGATAACAGAGTGATGAACACTGAAGCTTTCTTT.